Here is one TCR beta chain with its context. The CDR3 sequence is 11 residues long. Trimming took off 8 bases at V and 7 bases at J, with 8 bases between the two ends. The germline V gene has CDR1 MNHEY and CDR2 SMNVEV (reference sequence). Profiling relied on immunoSEQ multiplex PCR, and the TCRdb table lists in-frame clones only, not all of them. In the table there are tens of thousands of clones, approximately 88% of which are singletons. The source of the sample is a study of OX40 agonist ivuxolimab in advanced cancers. The source of this sequence is an adult with an advanced solid tumor such as melanoma, head and neck, liver or kidney cancer. The chain links TRBV27 to TRBJ2-2; no firm D call. Sample: CD4+ or CD8+ T cells sorted from blood, taken in a trial of the OX40 agonist ivuxolimab. The CDR3 nucleotides are TGTGCCAGCCGCGTAGGCGGGGAGCTGTTTTTT. Amino acids: CASRVGGELFF.